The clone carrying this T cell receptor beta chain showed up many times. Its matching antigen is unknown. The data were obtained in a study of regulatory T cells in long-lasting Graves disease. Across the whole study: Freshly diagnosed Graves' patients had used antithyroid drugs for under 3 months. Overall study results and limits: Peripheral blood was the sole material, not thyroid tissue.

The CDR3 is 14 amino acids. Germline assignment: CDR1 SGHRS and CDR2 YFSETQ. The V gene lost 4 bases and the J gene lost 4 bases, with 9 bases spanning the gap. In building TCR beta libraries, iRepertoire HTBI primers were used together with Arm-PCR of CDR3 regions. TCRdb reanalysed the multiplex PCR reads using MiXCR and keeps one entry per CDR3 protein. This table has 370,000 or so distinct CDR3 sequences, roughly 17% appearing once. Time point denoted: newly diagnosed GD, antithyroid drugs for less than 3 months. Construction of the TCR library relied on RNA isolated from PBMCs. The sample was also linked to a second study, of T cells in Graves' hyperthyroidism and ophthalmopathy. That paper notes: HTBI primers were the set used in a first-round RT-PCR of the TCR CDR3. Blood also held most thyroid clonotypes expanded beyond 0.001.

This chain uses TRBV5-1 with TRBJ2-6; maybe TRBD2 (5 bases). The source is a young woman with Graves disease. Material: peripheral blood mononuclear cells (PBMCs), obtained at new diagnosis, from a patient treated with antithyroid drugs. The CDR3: CASSGAVGANVLTF. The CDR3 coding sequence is TGCGCCAGCAGCGGAGCGGTAGGGGCCAACGTCCTGACTTTC.